This T cell receptor beta chain appears in the sequencing data of a study of blood T cell repertoires in COVID-19. CDR1 and CDR2 from the germline V gene are SGHRS and YFSETQ. CDR3 size: 16 residues. V lost 4 bases and J lost 0; bases outside the gene matches: 8. TCRdb's table, derived via immunoSEQ multiplex PCR, lists solely in-frame clones and lacks some. The table lists approximately 220,000 clones, 83% of them singletons. V is TRBV5-1 and J is TRBJ2-5; 8 bases map to TRBD1. The sequencing sample was made of peripheral blood. This receptor was obtained from a middle-aged woman with active or convalescent COVID-19. DNA for the CDR3: TGCGCCAGCAGCCACGGGACAGGTCCGTACCAAGAGACCCAGTACTTC. Residues: CASSHGTGPYQETQYF.